These T cell receptor beta chains were read from a single sample in a study of blood T cell repertoires in COVID-19. Profiled with immunoSEQ multiplex PCR; TCRdb holds only in-frame clones, not every one. The table lists about 470,000 clones, about 90% of them singletons. What was sequenced was PBMCs or T cells enriched from blood (not recorded which). These receptors came from a young woman who had recovered from COVID-19. Both conserved end residues are part of each CDR3. The D gene is left open where the match is weak. Clone size is stated in some rows and not others, as once, few, many or a class when expanded.

size	D	J	V	DNA	CDR3
NA	TRBD1	TRBJ1-1	TRBV4-2	TGTGCCAGCAGCCAAGTCCAACCAGGGGGCGGCACTGAAGCTTTCTTT	CASSQVQPGGGTEAFF
NA	NA	TRBJ2-7	TRBV5-5	TGTGCCAGCAGCTTGAGCGGAGGGTTGAGCTCCTACGAGCAGTACTTC	CASSLSGGLSSYEQYF
NA	NA	TRBJ2-1	TRBV19	TGTGCCAGTAGTCCCCAAGCTCGCAATGAGCAGTTCTTC	CASSPQARNEQFF
NA	TRBD1	TRBJ2-7	TRBV19	TGTGCCAGTAGTATACTGGGTTTGGGACAGGGAGCCTCCTACGAGCAGTACTTC	CASSILGLGQGASYEQYF
NA	NA	TRBJ1-6	TRBV11-2	TGTGCCAGCAGCCGTGAAAGGAGCTCCTATAATTCACCCCTCCACTTT	CASSRERSSYNSPLHF
NA	TRBD2	TRBJ2-3	TRBV9	TGTGCCAGCAGCGTACCTTTGGGGGCTAGCGGGGTGGGCACAGATACGCAGTATTTT	CASSVPLGASGVGTDTQYF
NA	NA	TRBJ1-3	TRBV11-2	TGTGCCAGCAGCCGGCTGCGCGGGGGAAACACCATATATTTT	CASSRLRGGNTIYF
NA	NA	TRBJ1-2	TRBV18	TGTGCCAGCTCCCTTTCCGCCGGGGTCGGGCCTGGCTACACCTTC	CASSLSAGVGPGYTF
NA	TRBD1	TRBJ1-6	TRBV30	TGTGCCTGGAGTATGCGACAGGGGGATTCACCCCTCCACTTT	CAWSMRQGDSPLHF
NA	NA	TRBJ2-5	TRBV4-1	TGCGCCAGCAGCCAAGATTCCCAGAGACGGCGGGGACAAGAGACCCAGTACTTC	CASSQDSQRRRGQETQYF
NA	NA	TRBJ1-2	TRBV19	TGTGCCAGTAGTACTACAGAATACTATGGCTACACCTTC	CASSTTEYYGYTF
NA	NA	TRBJ1-2	TRBV9	TGTGCCAGCAGCGTAGGGCCGGACTCTAACTATGGCTACACCTTC	CASSVGPDSNYGYTF
once	NA	TRBJ1-4	TRBV6-5	TGTGCCAGCAGTTACGGGCCTCCGGGGGAAAAACTGTTTTTT	CASSYGPPGEKLFF
NA	TRBD1	TRBJ2-7	TRBV28	TGTGCCAGCGGAGGGACAGGACCCTACGAGCAGTACTTC	CASGGTGPYEQYF
few	NA	TRBJ2-1	TRBV5-4	TGTGCCAGCAGCTCACTGAACAGCTACAATGAGCAGTTCTTC	CASSSLNSYNEQFF
NA	NA	TRBJ1-6	TRBV7-3	TGTGCCAGCAGCTTACTGGGGAAAGACAGTAATTCACCCCTCCACTTT	CASSLLGKDSNSPLHF
once	TRBD1	TRBJ2-7	TRBV5-6	TGTGCCAGCACCCCGGGACAGGGATCCTACGAGCAGTACTTC	CASTPGQGSYEQYF
NA	NA	TRBJ1-6	TRBV10-1	TGCGCCAGCAGTGACGGGGGAAGATCACCCCTCCACTTT	CASSDGGRSPLHF
NA	TRBD2	TRBJ2-1	TRBV12-5	TGTGCTAGTGGTTTGGTATGGGTAGCGGGGGAACGGGTCGATGAGCAGTTCTTC	CASGLVWVAGERVDEQFF
NA	TRBD1	TRBJ1-4	TRBV7-2	TGTGCCAGCAGCTTTCAGGGGGCCGGAGAAAAACTGTTTTTT	CASSFQGAGEKLFF
few	NA	TRBJ1-2	TRBV18	TGTGCCAGCTCACCACCGATCAGAATGTCGTATGGCTACACCTTC	CASSPPIRMSYGYTF
NA	NA	TRBJ1-1	TRBV7-2	TGTGCCAGCAACGACTATTCACCGTTTGAAGCTTTCTTT	CASNDYSPFEAFF
few	TRBD1	TRBJ1-2	TRBV2	TGTGCCAGCATTTTAGAACAGGGGCCTCACTATGGCTACACCTTC	CASILEQGPHYGYTF
once	TRBD2	TRBJ2-1	TRBV7-9	TGTGCCAGCAGGTCCCCGGGACTAGCGGGTAATGAGCAGTTCTTC	CASRSPGLAGNEQFF
NA	NA	TRBJ2-1	TRBV24-1	TGTGCCACCAGTTCCGGGGTAGACAATGAGCAGTTCTTC	CATSSGVDNEQFF
few	TRBD1	TRBJ1-2	TRBV2	TGTGCCAGCAGTGAACACAGGGGGGGCGAACGCTACACCTTC	CASSEHRGGERYTF
once	NA	TRBJ2-3	TRBV21-1	TGTGCCGGAAAAGGAGTAGATACGCAGTATTTT	CAGKGVDTQYF
NA	TRBD1	TRBJ1-2	TRBV19	TGTGCCAGTAGTCTCCACCTGACAGGGACCAACTATGGCTACACCTTC	CASSLHLTGTNYGYTF
NA	NA	TRBJ2-7	TRBV27	TGTGCCAGCAGTTTCCAGGGTATCGGCTACGAGCAGTACTTC	CASSFQGIGYEQYF
NA	TRBD1	TRBJ1-5	TRBV19	TGTGCCAGTACTCCCGGGACAGTCCGCAATCAGCCCCAGCATTTT	CASTPGTVRNQPQHF
NA	NA	TRBJ2-7	TRBV6-5	TGTGCCAGCAGTTCCTCCCAGCGGGCGTTCTCCTACGAGCAGTACTTC	CASSSSQRAFSYEQYF
NA	NA	TRBJ2-5	TRBV5-4	TGTGCCAGCAGCTATCAGGAAGAGACCCAGTACTTC	CASSYQEETQYF
NA	TRBD1	TRBJ1-3	TRBV5-1	TGCGCCAGCAGCTTGGTAACAGGGGCGGTAGGAAACACCATATATTTT	CASSLVTGAVGNTIYF
NA	NA	TRBJ1-6	TRBV6-5	TGTGCCAGCCGCAGGTCTGATTCACCCCTCCACTTT	CASRRSDSPLHF
NA	NA	TRBJ1-1	TRBV2	TGTGCCAGCAGTTCCGGACAGAAGGCTTTCTTT	CASSSGQKAFF
NA	TRBD1	TRBJ1-2	TRBV7-9	TGTGCCAGCATCCTCGACAGGGACGGCTACACCTTC	CASILDRDGYTF
NA	NA	TRBJ2-4	TRBV4-1	TGCGCCAGCAGCCCGTCGGGCAGGGGCGTGAACATTCAGTACTTC	CASSPSGRGVNIQYF
NA	TRBD1	TRBJ1-1	TRBV6-5	TGTGCCAGCAGTTACTCAGGGACAGGTGAAGCTTTCTTT	CASSYSGTGEAFF
once	TRBD2	TRBJ2-3	TRBV5-6	TGTGCCAGCAGCTTCGGACTAGCGGGGGTCGGAGATACGCAGTATTTT	CASSFGLAGVGDTQYF
NA	TRBD1	TRBJ2-1	TRBV19	TGTGCCAGTAGTCCCCTCTCGGACAGGGGGCGTGAATATGAGCAGTTCTTC	CASSPLSDRGREYEQFF
NA	TRBD2	TRBJ2-1	TRBV6-6	TGTGCCAGCAGGGTAGCGGGGGGACTTAATGAGCAGTTCTTC	CASRVAGGLNEQFF
NA	NA	TRBJ2-5	TRBV7-2	TGTGCCAGCAGCTTAGTAACAGAAGAGACCCAGTACTTC	CASSLVTEETQYF
few	NA	TRBJ1-6	TRBV6-5	TGTGCCAGTCTCCGCTCCTATAATTCACCCCTCCACTTT	CASLRSYNSPLHF